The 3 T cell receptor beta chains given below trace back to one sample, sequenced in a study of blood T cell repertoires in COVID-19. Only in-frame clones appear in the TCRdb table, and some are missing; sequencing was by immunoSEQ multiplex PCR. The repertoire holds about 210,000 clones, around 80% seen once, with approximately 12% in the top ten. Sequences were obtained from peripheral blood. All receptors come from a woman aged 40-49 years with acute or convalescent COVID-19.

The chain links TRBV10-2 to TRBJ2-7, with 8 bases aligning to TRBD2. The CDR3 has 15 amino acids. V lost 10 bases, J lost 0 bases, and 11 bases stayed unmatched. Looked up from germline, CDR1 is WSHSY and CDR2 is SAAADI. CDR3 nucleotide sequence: TGCGCCACGCTAAGAGCGGGGGAGACCTCCTACGAGCAGTACTTC. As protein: CATLRAGETSYEQYF.

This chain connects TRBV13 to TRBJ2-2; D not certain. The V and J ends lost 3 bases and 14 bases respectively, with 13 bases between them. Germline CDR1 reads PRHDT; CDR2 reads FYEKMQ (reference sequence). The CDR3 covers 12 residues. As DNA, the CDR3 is TGTGCCAGCAGCTTTCTCCTATCCCGCCTGTTTTTT. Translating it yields CASSFLLSRLFF.

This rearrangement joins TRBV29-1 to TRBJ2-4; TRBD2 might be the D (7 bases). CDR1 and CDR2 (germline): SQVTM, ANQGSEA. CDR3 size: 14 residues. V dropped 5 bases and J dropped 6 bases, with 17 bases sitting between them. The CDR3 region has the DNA TGCAGCGTTTCAGTGAGGGGGAGGGCAAACATTCAGTACTTC. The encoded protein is CSVSVRGRANIQYF.